This T cell receptor beta chain appears in the sequencing data of a study of blood T cells in healthy people across ages. This CDR3 comprises 14 residues. CDR1 and CDR2 (germline): MNHEY, SVGAGI. Trimming removed 5 bases at V and 0 bases at J, with 8 bases between. A J-beta primer mix and a sample-barcoded 5' primer were used in a second PCR of about 7 to 12 cycles. TCRdb itself ran the 5' RACE reads through MiXCR, one entry per CDR3 protein. The sample contains about 1 million distinct CDR3 sequences, under 45% of which appear only once. The source of this sequence is a woman in her fifties or sixties in good health. Sequenced material: blood. The chain recombines TRBV6-5 with TRBJ1-5, with D uncertain. CDR3 in DNA: TGTGCCAGCAGTGAGGACTATAGCAATCAGCCCCAGCATTTT. Amino acids: CASSEDYSNQPQHF.